Shown below are 3 T cell receptor beta chains from a single sample sequenced in a study of blood T cells in healthy people across ages. Together with a sample-barcoded 5' primer, a J-beta primer mix was included in a second PCR lasting about 7 to 11 cycles. TCRdb used MiXCR to reprocess the 5' RACE reads, holding one entry per CDR3 protein. Of about 1.1 million distinct CDR3 sequences detected, roughly two fifths appear once; the ten largest clones hold about an eighth. Sequencing was done on a sample of blood. These receptors all come from a man between 18 and 29 years old in good health.

The V gene is TRBV12-3 or TRBV12-4, the J gene TRBJ1-2; tentatively, D is TRBD1 (5 bases). V was cut by 8 bases and J by 0 bases, with 10 bases left in between. The CDR3 extends over 13 amino acids. The CDR3 sequence is CASLGTSNYGYTF. In DNA form, the CDR3 reads TGTGCCAGCCTTGGGACCTCTAACTATGGCTACACCTTC.

V usage is TRBV18 and J usage is TRBJ1-2; TRBD1 might be the D (6 bases). The CDR3 sequence is 13 residues long. Germline lookup yields CDR1 KGHSH and CDR2 LQKENI. The germline V and J ends were trimmed by 2 bases and 6 bases, with 10 bases remaining between them. The CDR3 nucleotides read TGTGCCAGCTCACCATCTGGACAGAATGGCTACACCTTC. It is translated as CASSPSGQNGYTF. The full variable domain, its missing parts supplied by reference TRBV18 and TRBJ1-2, is NAGVMQNPRHLVRRRGQEARLRCSPMKGHSHVYWYRQLPEEGLKFMVYLQKENIIDESGMPKERFSAEFPKEGPSILRIQQVVRGDSAAYFCASSPSGQNGYTFGSGTRLTVV.

The chain joins TRBV29-1 to TRBJ2-1; a possible D gene is TRBD1 (5 bases). CDR1 and CDR2 (germline): SQVTM, ANQGSEA. The CDR3 has 13 residues. Trimming shortened V by 4 bases and J by 8 bases, and 15 bases separated the two germline ends. CDR3 sequence: CSVGAGLEYEQFF. CDR3 in DNA: TGCAGCGTTGGGGCAGGGTTAGAATATGAGCAGTTCTTC.